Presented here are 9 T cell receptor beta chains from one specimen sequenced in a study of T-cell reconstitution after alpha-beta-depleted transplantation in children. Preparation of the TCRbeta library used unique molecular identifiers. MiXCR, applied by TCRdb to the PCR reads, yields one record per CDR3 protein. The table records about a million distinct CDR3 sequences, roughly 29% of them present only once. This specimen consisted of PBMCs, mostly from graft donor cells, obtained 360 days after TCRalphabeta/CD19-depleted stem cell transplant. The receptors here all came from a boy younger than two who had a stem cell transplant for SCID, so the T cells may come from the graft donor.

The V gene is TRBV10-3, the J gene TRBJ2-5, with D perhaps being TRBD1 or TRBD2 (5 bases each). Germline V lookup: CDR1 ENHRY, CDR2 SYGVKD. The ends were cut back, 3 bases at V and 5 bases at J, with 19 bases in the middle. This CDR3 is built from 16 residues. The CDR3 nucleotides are TGTGCCATCAGTGATACCAGACCCGGGACCCGGGAGACCCAGTACTTC. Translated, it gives CAISDTRPGTRETQYF.

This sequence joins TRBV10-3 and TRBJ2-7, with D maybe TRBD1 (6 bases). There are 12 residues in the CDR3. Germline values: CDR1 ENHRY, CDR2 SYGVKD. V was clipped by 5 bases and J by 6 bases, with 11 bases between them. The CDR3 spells CAISLQGGEQYF. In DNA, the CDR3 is TGTGCCATCAGTCTACAGGGCGGCGAGCAGTACTTC.

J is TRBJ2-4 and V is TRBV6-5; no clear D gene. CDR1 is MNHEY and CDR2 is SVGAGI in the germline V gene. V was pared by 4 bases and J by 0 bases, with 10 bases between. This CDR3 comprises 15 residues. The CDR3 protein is CASSLSTLAKNIQYF. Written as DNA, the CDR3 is TGTGCCAGCAGTTTGTCGACCCTAGCCAAAAACATTCAGTACTTC.

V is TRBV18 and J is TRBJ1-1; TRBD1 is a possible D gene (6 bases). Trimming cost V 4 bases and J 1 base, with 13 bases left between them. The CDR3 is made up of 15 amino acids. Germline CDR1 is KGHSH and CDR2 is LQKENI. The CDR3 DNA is TGTGCCAGCTCACGCTCAGCCAGGGGGAACACTGAAGCTTTCTTT. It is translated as CASSRSARGNTEAFF. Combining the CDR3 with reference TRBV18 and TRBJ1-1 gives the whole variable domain NAGVMQNPRHLVRRRGQEARLRCSPMKGHSHVYWYRQLPEEGLKFMVYLQKENIIDESGMPKERFSAEFPKEGPSILRIQQVVRGDSAAYFCASSRSARGNTEAFFGQGTRLTVV.

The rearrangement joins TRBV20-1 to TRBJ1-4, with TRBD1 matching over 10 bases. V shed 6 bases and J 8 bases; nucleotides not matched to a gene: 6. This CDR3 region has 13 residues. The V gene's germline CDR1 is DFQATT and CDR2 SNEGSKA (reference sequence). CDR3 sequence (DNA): TGCAGTGCACCGGGACAGGGGTACGAAAAACTGTTTTTT. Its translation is CSAPGQGYEKLFF.

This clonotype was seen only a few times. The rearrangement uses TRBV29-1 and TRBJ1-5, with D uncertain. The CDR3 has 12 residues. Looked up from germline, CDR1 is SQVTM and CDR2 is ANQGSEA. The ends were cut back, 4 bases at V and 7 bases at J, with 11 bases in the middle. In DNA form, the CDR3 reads TGCAGCGTTGTGACTTCGGGGCAGCCCCAGCATTTT. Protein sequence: CSVVTSGQPQHF.

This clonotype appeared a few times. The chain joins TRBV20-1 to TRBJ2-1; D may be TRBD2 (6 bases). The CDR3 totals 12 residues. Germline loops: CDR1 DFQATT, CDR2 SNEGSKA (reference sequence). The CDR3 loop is CSAASVIDEQFF. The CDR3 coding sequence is TGCAGCGCGGCTAGCGTCATCGATGAGCAGTTCTTC.

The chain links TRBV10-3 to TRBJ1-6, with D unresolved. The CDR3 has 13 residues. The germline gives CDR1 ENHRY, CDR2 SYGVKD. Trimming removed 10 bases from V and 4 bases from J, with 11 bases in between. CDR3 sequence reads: CATTAQYNSPLHF. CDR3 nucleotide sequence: TGTGCCACCACCGCCCAATATAATTCACCCCTCCACTTT.

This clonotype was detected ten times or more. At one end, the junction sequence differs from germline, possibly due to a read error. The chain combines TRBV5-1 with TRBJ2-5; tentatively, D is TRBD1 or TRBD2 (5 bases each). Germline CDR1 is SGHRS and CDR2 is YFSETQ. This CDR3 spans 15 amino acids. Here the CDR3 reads CASSLAGGPGETQYF. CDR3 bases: TGTGCCAGCAGCTTGGCTGGGGGACCGGGAGAGACCCAGTACTTC. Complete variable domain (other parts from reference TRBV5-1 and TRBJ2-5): KAGVTQTPRYLIKTRGQQVTLSCSPISGHRSVSWYQQTPGQGLQFLFEYFSETQRNKGNFPGRFSGRQFSNSRSEMNVSTLELGDSALYLCASSLAGGPGETQYFGPGTRLLVL.